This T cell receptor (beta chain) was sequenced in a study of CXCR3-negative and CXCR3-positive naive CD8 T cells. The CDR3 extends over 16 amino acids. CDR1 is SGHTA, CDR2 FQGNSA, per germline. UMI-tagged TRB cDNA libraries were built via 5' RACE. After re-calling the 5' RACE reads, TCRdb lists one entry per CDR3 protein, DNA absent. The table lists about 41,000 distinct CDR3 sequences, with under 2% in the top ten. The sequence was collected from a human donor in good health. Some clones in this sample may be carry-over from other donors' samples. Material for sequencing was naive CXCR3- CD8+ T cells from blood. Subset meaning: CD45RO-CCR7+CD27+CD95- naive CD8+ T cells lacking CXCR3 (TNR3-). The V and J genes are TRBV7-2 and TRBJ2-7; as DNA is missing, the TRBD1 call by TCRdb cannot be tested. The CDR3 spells CASSLPGAGGSYEQYF.